This entry features one TCR beta chain sequence. Its antigen is unidentified. The PCR made use of 60 Vbeta and 13 Jbeta primers. Here immunoSEQ multiplex PCR was the method, and the copy in TCRdb shows in-frame clones only, minus some. The sample has around 130,000 clones; approximately 80% are singletons. Germline CDR1 reads SGHRS; CDR2 reads YFSETQ. V lost 4 bases, J lost 5 bases, and 16 bases lay in between. The CDR3 runs to 15 residues. This entry is derived from a study of cytomegalovirus exposure and HLA in healthy donors. Study outcomes and limitations: A prior analysis recorded that most TCR beta V segments were productive about 90% or about 30% of the time.

Healthy bone marrow donors supplied every sample. Nominal health characterized the donors when sampled, though unrecorded immune exposures were likely. This receptor was obtained from a young man in good health and CMV-seronegative. The sample consisted of PBMCs. The rearrangement joins TRBV5-1 to TRBJ1-5; a possible D gene is TRBD1 (5 bases). CDR3 DNA sequence: TGCGCCAGCAGCCACCCCAGGGATAGAGATCAGCCCCAGCATTTT. It yields the protein CASSHPRDRDQPQHF. Full variable domain (outside the CDR3, taken from reference TRBV5-1 and TRBJ1-5): KAGVTQTPRYLIKTRGQQVTLSCSPISGHRSVSWYQQTPGQGLQFLFEYFSETQRNKGNFPGRFSGRQFSNSRSEMNVSTLELGDSALYLCASSHPRDRDQPQHFGDGTRLSIL.